The 9 T cell receptor beta chains below were found in one sample sequenced in a study of blood T cell repertoires in COVID-19. Generated by immunoSEQ multiplex PCR, the TCRdb table keeps only in-frame clones and is missing some. The table includes about 200,000 clones, 80% to 90% detected once. Sequenced input: PBMCs or T cells enriched from blood (not recorded which). All receptors derive from a woman aged 35 to 49 with acute COVID-19.

The rearrangement joins TRBV24-1 to TRBJ1-1, with 9 bases matching TRBD1. V dropped 1 base and J dropped 5; count of bases not matched to a gene: 4. The CDR3 loop spans 15 amino acids. Germline V gene sequence: CDR1 KGHDR, CDR2 SFDVKD. The CDR3 nucleotides are TGTGCCACCAGTGATTTTGACAGGGGGACAACTGAAGCTTTCTTT. It is translated as CATSDFDRGTTEAFF.

The rearrangement uses TRBV19 and TRBJ1-2; D perhaps matches TRBD1 (6 bases). In germline, CDR1 is LNHDA, CDR2 SQIVND (reference sequence). This CDR3 has 14 amino acids. The ends were cut back, 1 base at V and 7 bases at J, with 13 bases in the middle. The chain's CDR3 is CASSIGTAFRGYTF. CDR3 in DNA: TGTGCCAGTAGTATAGGGACAGCCTTTCGTGGCTACACCTTC.

This clone was seen only a few times. The CDR3 nucleotides read TGCGCCAGCAGCTCGGCCGGTGGACTCCAAGAGACCCAGTACTTC. Translating it yields CASSSAGGLQETQYF. The chain uses TRBV5-1 and TRBJ2-5; D is perhaps TRBD2 (5 bases). The CDR3 contains 15 residues. CDR1 is SGHRS and CDR2 is YFSETQ in the germline V gene. Trimming removed 3 bases from V and 1 base from J, with 13 bases in between.

The rearrangement links TRBV7-9 to TRBJ2-7; possibly TRBD2 for D (5 bases). The CDR3 runs to 14 residues. V was pared by 4 bases and J by 6 bases, with 16 bases between. Germline values: CDR1 SEHNR, CDR2 FQNEAQ (reference sequence). CDR3 sequence reads: CASSSGRRMGEQYF. In DNA form, the CDR3 reads TGTGCCAGCAGCTCCGGACGGAGGATGGGCGAGCAGTACTTC.

This chain connects TRBV9 to TRBJ1-2; TRBD1 agrees at 7 bases. Germline-derived CDR1 and CDR2 are SGDLS and YYNGEE. The CDR3 extends over 15 amino acids. The ends lost 4 bases at V and 3 bases at J; junction bases unmatched: 9. CDR3 in amino acids: CASSPGQVSHYGYTF. In nucleotides, the CDR3 is TGTGCCAGCAGCCCTGGACAGGTGAGCCACTATGGCTACACCTTC.

The chain uses TRBV18 and TRBJ1-5, with D possibly being TRBD1 (5 bases). Germline V CDR1 and CDR2: KGHSH, LQKENI. V was cut by 3 bases and J by 7 bases, with 16 bases left in between. The CDR3 spans 15 residues. The CDR3 DNA sequence: TGTGCCAGCTCACCCGGGGGTGCGGTGGTACAGCCCCAGCATTTT. This encodes CASSPGGAVVQPQHF.

V is TRBV19 and J is TRBJ1-1, with TRBD1 as a possible D gene (6 bases). Germline V gene sequence: CDR1 LNHDA, CDR2 SQIVND (reference sequence). The CDR3 extends over 14 amino acids. V lost 4 bases to trimming and J lost 0 bases, with 9 bases between them. DNA for the CDR3: TGTGCCAGTAGTAGGGCAGGGGTGAACACTGAAGCTTTCTTT. Its protein product is CASSRAGVNTEAFF.

The chain joins TRBV2 to TRBJ2-5, with 9 nucleotides matching TRBD2. The CDR3 is made up of 15 amino acids. The V gene's germline CDR1 is SNHLY and CDR2 FYNNEI. Germline trimming cut 1 base from V and 4 bases from J; bases unmatched to any gene: 4. Here the CDR3 reads CASSEVLLAGETQYF. The CDR3 coding sequence is TGTGCCAGCAGTGAAGTACTACTAGCGGGAGAGACCCAGTACTTC.

This clone was counted many times. The rearrangement joins TRBV28 to TRBJ1-5; 8 bases are a match to TRBD1. The V and J ends lost 6 bases and 4 bases, in that order; junction bases with no gene match: 8. Germline CDR1 reads MDHEN; CDR2 reads SYDVKM. This CDR3 is 15 amino acids long. The CDR3 DNA reads TGTGCCAGCAGAAAAACAGGGGGAGGGAATCAGCCCCAGCATTTT. This sequence encodes CASRKTGGGNQPQHF.